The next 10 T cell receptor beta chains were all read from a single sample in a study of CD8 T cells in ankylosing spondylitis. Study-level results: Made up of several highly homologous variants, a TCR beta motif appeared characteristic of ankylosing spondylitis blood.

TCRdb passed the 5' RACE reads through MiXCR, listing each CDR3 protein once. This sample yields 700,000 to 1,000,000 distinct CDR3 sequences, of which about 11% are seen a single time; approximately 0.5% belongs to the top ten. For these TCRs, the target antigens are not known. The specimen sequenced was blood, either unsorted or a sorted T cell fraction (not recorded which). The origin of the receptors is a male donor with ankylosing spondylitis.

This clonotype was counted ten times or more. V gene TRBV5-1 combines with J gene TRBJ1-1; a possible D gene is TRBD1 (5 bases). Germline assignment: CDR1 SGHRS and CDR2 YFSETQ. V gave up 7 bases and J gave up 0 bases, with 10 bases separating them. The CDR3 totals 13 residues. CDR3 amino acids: CASGTRMNTEAFF. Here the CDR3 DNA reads TGCGCCAGCGGGACCCGGATGAACACTGAAGCTTTCTTT.

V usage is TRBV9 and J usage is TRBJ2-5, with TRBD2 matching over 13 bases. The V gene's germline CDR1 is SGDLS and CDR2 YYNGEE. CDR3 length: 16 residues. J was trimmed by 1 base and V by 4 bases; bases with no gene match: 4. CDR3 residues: CASSPGTSGTQETQYF. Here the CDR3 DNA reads TGTGCCAGCAGCCCCGGGACTAGCGGGACCCAAGAGACCCAGTACTTC. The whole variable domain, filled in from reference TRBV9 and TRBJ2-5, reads DSGVTQTPKHLITATGQRVTLRCSPRSGDLSVYWYQQSLDQGLQFLIQYYNGEERAKGNILERFSAQQFPDLHSELNLSSLELGDSALYFCASSPGTSGTQETQYFGPGTRLLVL.

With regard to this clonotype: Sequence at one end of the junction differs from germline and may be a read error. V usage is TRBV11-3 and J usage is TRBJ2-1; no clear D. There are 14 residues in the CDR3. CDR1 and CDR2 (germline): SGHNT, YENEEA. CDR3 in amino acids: CASSLRRSFNEQFF. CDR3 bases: TGTGCCAGCAGCTTACGGCGGTCCTTCAATGAGCAGTTCTTC.

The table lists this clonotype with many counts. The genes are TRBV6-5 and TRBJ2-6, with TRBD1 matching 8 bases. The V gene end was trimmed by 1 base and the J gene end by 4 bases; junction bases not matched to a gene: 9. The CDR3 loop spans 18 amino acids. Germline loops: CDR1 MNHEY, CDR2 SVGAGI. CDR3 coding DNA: TGTGCCAGCAGTTACTTTGGACAGGGAGTCTCAGGGGCCAACGTCCTGACTTTC. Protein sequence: CASSYFGQGVSGANVLTF.

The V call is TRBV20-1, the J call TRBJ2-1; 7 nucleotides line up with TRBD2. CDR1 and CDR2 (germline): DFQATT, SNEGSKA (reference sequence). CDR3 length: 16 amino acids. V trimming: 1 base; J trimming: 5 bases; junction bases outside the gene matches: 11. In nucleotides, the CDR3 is TGCAGTGCTAGAGGTCCTTTCGCGGGAGTCAACAATGAGCAGTTCTTC. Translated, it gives CSARGPFAGVNNEQFF.

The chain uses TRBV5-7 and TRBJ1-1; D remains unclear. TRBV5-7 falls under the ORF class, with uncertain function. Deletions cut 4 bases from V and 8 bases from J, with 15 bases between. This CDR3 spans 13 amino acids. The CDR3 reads CASSPGLPLEAFF. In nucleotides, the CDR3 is TGTGCCAGCAGCCCCGGCCTCCCCTTGGAAGCTTTCTTT.

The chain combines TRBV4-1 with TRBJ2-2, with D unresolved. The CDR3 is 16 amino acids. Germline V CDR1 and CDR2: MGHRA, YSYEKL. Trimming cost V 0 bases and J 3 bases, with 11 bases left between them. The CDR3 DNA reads TGCGCCAGCAGCCAAGATTTGTGGTCGGACACCGGGGAGCTGTTTTTT. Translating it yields CASSQDLWSDTGELFF.

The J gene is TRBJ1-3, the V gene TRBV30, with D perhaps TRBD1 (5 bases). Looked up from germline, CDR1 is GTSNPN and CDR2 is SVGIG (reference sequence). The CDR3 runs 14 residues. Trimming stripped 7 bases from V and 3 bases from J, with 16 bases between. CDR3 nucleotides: TGTGCCTTGTTAAGGGGCGTCGGTGGAAACACCATATATTTT. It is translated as CALLRGVGGNTIYF.

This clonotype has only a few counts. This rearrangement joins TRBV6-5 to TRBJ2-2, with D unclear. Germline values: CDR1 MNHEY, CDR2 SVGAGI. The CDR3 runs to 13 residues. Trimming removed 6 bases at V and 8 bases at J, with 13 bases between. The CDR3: CASSYLVLGELFF. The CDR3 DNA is TGTGCCAGCAGCTATCTAGTGTTGGGGGAGCTGTTTTTT.

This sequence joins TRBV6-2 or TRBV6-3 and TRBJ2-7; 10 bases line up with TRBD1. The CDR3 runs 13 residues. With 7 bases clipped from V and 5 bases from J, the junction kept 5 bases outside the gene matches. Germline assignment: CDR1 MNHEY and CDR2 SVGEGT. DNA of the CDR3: TGTGCCAGCAAGGGACAGGGGATCAACGAGCAGTACTTC. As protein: CASKGQGINEQYF.